This T cell receptor (beta chain) was observed in a study of OX40 agonist ivuxolimab in advanced cancers. On the study more broadly: Two cutaneous melanoma patients and one hepatocellular carcinoma patient, three in all, had partial responses. General study findings and limits: The CD4+ and CD8+ T cells in the blood had expanded clonally by week 6 at 0.1 to 3.0 mg/kg.

The table came from immunoSEQ multiplex PCR; TCRdb's copy has only in-frame clones and leaves some out. In the table there are approximately 58,000 clones, roughly 80% of which are singletons. At baseline, cycle 4 day 1, and cycle 7 day 1, blood was sampled. Trimming cost V 6 bases and J 10 bases; bases outside gene matches: 13. Germline CDR1 MGHDK, CDR2 SYGVNS. The CDR3 is 15 amino acids. Comment on this clone: Its antigen remains unknown.

The chain links TRBV25-1 to TRBJ2-1, with 9 bases matching TRBD2. The origin of this receptor is an adult with an advanced solid tumor such as melanoma, head and neck, liver or kidney cancer. Here the sequenced sample was CD4+ or CD8+ T cells sorted from blood, taken in a trial of the OX40 agonist ivuxolimab. Here the CDR3 reads CASRKGLAGPSEQFF. For the CDR3, the DNA is TGTGCCAGCAGGAAGGGGCTAGCGGGACCTTCGGAGCAGTTCTTC.